A single T cell receptor (beta chain) is shown here with its context. These data are taken from a study of cytomegalovirus exposure and HLA in healthy donors. V lost 6 bases and J lost 4, with 21 bases in between. This CDR3 spans 16 amino acids. Germline assignment: CDR1 LNHDA and CDR2 SQIVND (reference sequence). PCR amplification relied on 60 Vbeta primers (plus 13 Jbeta primers). The assay was immunoSEQ multiplex PCR, and TCRdb's table has in-frame clones only and misses some. Counted here are 150,000 to 170,000 clones, 70% to 80% occurring once; the ten biggest clones make up about 4%. The chain couples TRBV19 to TRBJ1-2, with D tentatively TRBD1 (6 bases). The TCR originated in a woman in her thirties or forties in good health and CMV-seronegative. Sequenced: PBMCs. The chain's CDR3 is CASRSSTGLVSYGYTF. DNA for the CDR3: TGTGCCAGTAGATCCTCAACAGGGTTAGTTAGCTATGGCTACACCTTC.